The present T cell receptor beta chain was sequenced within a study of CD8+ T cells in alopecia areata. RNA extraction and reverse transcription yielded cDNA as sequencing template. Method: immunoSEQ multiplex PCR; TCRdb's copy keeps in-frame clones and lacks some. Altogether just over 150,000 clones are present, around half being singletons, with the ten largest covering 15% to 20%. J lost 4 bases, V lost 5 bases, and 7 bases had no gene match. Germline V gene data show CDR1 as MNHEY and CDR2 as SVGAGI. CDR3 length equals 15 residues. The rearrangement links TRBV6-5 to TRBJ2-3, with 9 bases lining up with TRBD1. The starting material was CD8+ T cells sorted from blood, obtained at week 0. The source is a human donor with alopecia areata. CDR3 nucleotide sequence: TGTGCCAGCAGTCAACAGGGGGCATGGGCAGATACGCAGTATTTT. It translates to CASSQQGAWADTQYF.